This T cell receptor (beta chain) is drawn from a study of blood T cell repertoires in COVID-19. Cohort 3 donors counted as recovered after two negative PCRs, clearance, or resolved symptoms. This CDR3 region has 15 residues. J was trimmed by 8 bases and V by 1 base; bases with no gene match: 8. Germline lookup yields CDR1 SGHNT and CDR2 YYREEE (reference sequence). TCRdb's table, derived via immunoSEQ multiplex PCR, lists solely in-frame clones and lacks some. Counted here are hundreds of thousands of clones, around 89% occurring once; the ten biggest clones make up more than 0.95%. Sequencing was performed on PBMCs or T cells enriched from blood (not recorded which). The chain carries TRBV5-4 and TRBJ1-2; 10 nucleotides agree with TRBD1. The origin of this receptor is a man aged 30-40 years who had recovered from COVID-19. The CDR3 DNA follows: TGTGCCAGCAGCTTGCCGGGACAGGGGTTCCTGGGCTACACCTTC. Its translation is CASSLPGQGFLGYTF. Variable domain in full (rest from reference TRBV5-4 and TRBJ1-2): ETGVTQSPTHLIKTRGQQVTLRCSSQSGHNTVSWYQQALGQGPQFIFQYYREEENGRGNFPPRFSGLQFPNYSSELNVNALELDDSALYLCASSLPGQGFLGYTFGSGTRLTVV.